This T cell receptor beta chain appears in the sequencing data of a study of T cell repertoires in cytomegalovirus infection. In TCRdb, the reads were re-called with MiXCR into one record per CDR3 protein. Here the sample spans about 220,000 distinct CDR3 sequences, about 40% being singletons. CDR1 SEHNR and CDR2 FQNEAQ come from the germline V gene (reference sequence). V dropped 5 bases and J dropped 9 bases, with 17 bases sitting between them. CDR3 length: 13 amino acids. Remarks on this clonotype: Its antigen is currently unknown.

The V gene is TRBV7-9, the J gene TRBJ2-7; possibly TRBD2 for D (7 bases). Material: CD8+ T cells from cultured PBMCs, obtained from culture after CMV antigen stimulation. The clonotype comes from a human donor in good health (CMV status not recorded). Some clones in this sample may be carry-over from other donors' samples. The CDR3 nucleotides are TGTGCCAGCAGCCCCATGGAAGGGGGGGGGCAGTACTTC. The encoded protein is CASSPMEGGGQYF.